Described below is a single TCR beta chain sequence and its context. These data belong to a study of PD-1 blockade in classical Hodgkin lymphoma. Sequenced by immunoSEQ multiplex PCR; TCRdb stores in-frame clones only, minus some. The sample records 4,500 to 5,000 clones, approximately 66% being singletons. Brentuximab vedotin exposure varied among the patients, all of whom had relapsed after autologous stem cell transplantation. The length of the CDR3 is 16 residues. From germline, CDR1 is SGHRS and CDR2 YFSETQ. J gave up 4 bases and V 3 bases, and 11 bases lay outside the gene matches. The sample consisted of peripheral blood mononuclear cells (PBMCs), taken before the second cycle of nivolumab. This receptor was taken from a human donor with classical Hodgkin lymphoma. This rearrangement joins TRBV5-1 to TRBJ2-3; TRBD1 matches at 7 bases. DNA of the CDR3: TGCGCCAGCAGCTCACAGGGGCGCTCAGTTTCAGATACGCAGTATTTT. It specifies CASSSQGRSVSDTQYF.